The clone carrying this TCR beta chain was recorded at least ten times. This record comes from a study of regulatory T cells in long-lasting Graves disease. The time point denotes: persistent/refractory GD, antithyroid drugs over 5 years with positive TRAb. The authors made the TCR library using RNA they extracted from PBMCs. Arm-PCR with iRepertoire HTBI primers amplified the CDR3 regions for these TCR beta libraries. TCRdb reprocessed the multiplex PCR reads via MiXCR and lists one record per CDR3 protein. The sample consists of hundreds of thousands of distinct CDR3 sequences, roughly 20% of them appearing once. The TCR sequence derives from a female donor with Graves disease. This material consisted of peripheral blood mononuclear cells (PBMCs), taken when the disease was refractory, from a patient treated with antithyroid drugs.

The CDR3 sequence: CASSPTGTAPQETQYF. The CDR3 nucleotides read TGTGCCAGCAGTCCGACCGGGACAGCTCCACAAGAGACCCAGTACTTC. The chain has TRBV27 and TRBJ2-5; TRBD1 matches 7 bases. Trimming cost V 5 bases and J 2 bases; bases outside gene matches: 11. The CDR3 extends over 16 amino acids. Germline CDR1 and CDR2: MNHEY and SMNVEV (reference sequence).